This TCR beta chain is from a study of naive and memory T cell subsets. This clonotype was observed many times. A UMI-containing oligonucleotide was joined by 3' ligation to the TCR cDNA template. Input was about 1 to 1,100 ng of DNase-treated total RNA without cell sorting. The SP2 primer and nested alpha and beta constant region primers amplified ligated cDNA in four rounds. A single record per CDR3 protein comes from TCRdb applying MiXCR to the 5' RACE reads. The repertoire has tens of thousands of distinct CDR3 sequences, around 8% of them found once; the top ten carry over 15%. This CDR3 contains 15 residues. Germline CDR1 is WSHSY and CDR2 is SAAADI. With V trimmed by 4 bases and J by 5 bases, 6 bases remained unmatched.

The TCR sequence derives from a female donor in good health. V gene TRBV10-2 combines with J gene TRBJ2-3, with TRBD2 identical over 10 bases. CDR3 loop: CASSGLAGVEDTQYF. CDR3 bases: TGCGCCAGCAGTGGGCTAGCGGGAGTTGAAGATACGCAGTATTTT.